Shown below are 11 T cell receptor beta chains from a single sample sequenced in a study of T cells after yellow fever vaccination. TCRdb independently ran MiXCR on the 5' RACE reads; one entry per CDR3 protein. The sample has under 200,000 distinct CDR3 sequences, more than 9.5% seen once. Material: CD8+ T cells sorted from PBMCs, obtained 15 days after the yellow fever booster vaccination. The receptors shown here come from a man younger than 35 who received the YFV17D yellow fever vaccine.

This clonotype appeared a few times. This chain connects TRBV3-1 to TRBJ1-1; maybe TRBD1 (5 bases). The CDR3 contains 13 residues. Germline assignment: CDR1 LGHDT and CDR2 YNNKEL (reference sequence). V lost 5 bases, J lost 4 bases, and 11 bases lay in between. The CDR3 DNA is TGTGCCAGCAGCGTCAGGGCTGGCACTGAAGCTTTCTTT. Encoded protein: CASSVRAGTEAFF.

The CDR3 spells CASSPGPGSTGELFF. The CDR3 DNA sequence: TGCGCCAGCAGCCCCGGACCCGGAAGCACCGGGGAGCTGTTTTTT. The chain links TRBV4-1 to TRBJ2-2; D gene ambiguous. The CDR3 runs 15 residues. Trimming took 4 bases from V and 4 from J, leaving 13 bases between them. Per germline, CDR1 MGHRA and CDR2 YSYEKL.

This chain links TRBV5-1 with TRBJ2-7, with a possible D match to TRBD1 (6 bases). CDR1 SGHRS and CDR2 YFSETQ come from the germline V gene. The CDR3 spans 14 residues. V gave up 5 bases and J gave up 6 bases, with 18 bases separating them. The CDR3 nucleotides read TGCGCCAGCAGGTCAGGGGAACCTTTCTCCGAGCAGTACTTC. Residues: CASRSGEPFSEQYF.

This chain's CDR3 is CASSLATSGLDTQYF. In DNA form, the CDR3 reads TGTGCCAGCAGCTTAGCGACTAGCGGGCTAGATACGCAGTATTTT. The chain couples TRBV7-2 to TRBJ2-3; 10 bases line up with TRBD2. CDR1 is SGHTA, CDR2 FQGNSA, per germline. The CDR3 extends over 15 amino acids. V gave up 0 bases and J gave up 5 bases; unmatched junction bases: 2.

This clonotype was counted between two and nine times. This chain joins TRBV4-1 and TRBJ2-1, with D hard to call. The V gene's germline CDR1 is MGHRA and CDR2 YSYEKL. This CDR3 has 16 residues. V was shortened by 0 bases and J by 4 bases, with 13 bases between the two germline ends. The CDR3 nucleotides read TGCGCCAGCAGCCAAGAACCAGGAGTAAGGTACAATGAGCAGTTCTTC. It is translated as CASSQEPGVRYNEQFF.

Only a few counts were recorded for this clonotype. The chain has TRBV24-1 and TRBJ1-2, with 7 bases that match TRBD1. The junction had 6 bases not matched to a gene; V was cut back by 3 bases and J by 6 bases. The germline gives CDR1 KGHDR, CDR2 SFDVKD. CDR3 length: 14 residues. As DNA, the CDR3 is TGTGCCACCAGTGATGTTGACAGGGTCGATGGCTACACCTTC. Protein product: CATSDVDRVDGYTF.

This clonotype was seen a handful of times. The rearrangement links TRBV7-6 to TRBJ2-7; TRBD2 matches at 9 bases. The CDR3 is 14 residues long. The germline CDR1 and CDR2 sequences are SGHVS and FNYEAQ. Losses at the gene ends were 1 base for V and 3 bases for J; bases not matched to a gene: 1. The chain's CDR3 is CASSLERGDYEQYV. CDR3 coding DNA: TGTGCCAGCAGCTTAGAGCGGGGGGACTACGAGCAGTACGTC.

This rearrangement joins TRBV7-6 to TRBJ1-1; TRBD1 might be the D (6 bases). CDR3 length: 16 residues. Trimming cost V 5 bases and J 3 bases, with 19 bases left between them. Germline V gene data show CDR1 as SGHVS and CDR2 as FNYEAQ. The chain's CDR3 is CASSAEYVRGHTEAFF. CDR3 DNA: TGTGCCAGCAGCGCAGAGTATGTCAGGGGACACACTGAAGCTTTCTTT.

This clonotype was detected many times. The chain links TRBV7-2 to TRBJ2-1; D is perhaps TRBD1 (6 bases). V shed 5 bases and J shed 6 bases, with 14 bases lying between them. Germline CDR1 is SGHTA and CDR2 is FQGNSA. The CDR3 has 14 amino acids. The CDR3 nucleotides read TGTGCCAGCAGCCGACTGGAAGGGGGCAATGAGCAGTTCTTC. It yields the protein CASSRLEGGNEQFF.

This chain uses TRBV4-3 with TRBJ2-5, with D maybe TRBD2 (5 bases). Germline V gene data show CDR1 as LGHNA and CDR2 as YSLEER. This CDR3 has 16 residues. Trimming pared 1 base from V and 2 bases from J, leaving 14 bases between. Here the CDR3 reads CASSQAPGMGQETQYF. The CDR3 DNA reads as TGCGCCAGCAGCCAAGCCCCCGGGATGGGGCAAGAGACCCAGTACTTC.

The table lists this clonotype with many counts. V and J are TRBV7-8 and TRBJ2-1, with TRBD1 matching 7 bases. J lost 4 bases, V lost 5 bases, and 8 bases had no gene match. Germline assignment: CDR1 SGHVS and CDR2 FQNEAQ. This CDR3 has 15 residues. The CDR3 DNA reads TGTGCCAGCAGCGGGTGGACAGGAGATTACAATGAGCAGTTCTTC. Translation gives CASSGWTGDYNEQFF. The whole variable domain, remainder taken from reference TRBV7-8 and TRBJ2-1, is GAGVSQSPRYKVAKRGQDVALRCDPISGHVSLFWYQQALGQGPEFLTYFQNEAQLDKSGLPSDRFFAERPEGSVSTLKIQRTQQEDSAVYLCASSGWTGDYNEQFFGPGTRLTVL.